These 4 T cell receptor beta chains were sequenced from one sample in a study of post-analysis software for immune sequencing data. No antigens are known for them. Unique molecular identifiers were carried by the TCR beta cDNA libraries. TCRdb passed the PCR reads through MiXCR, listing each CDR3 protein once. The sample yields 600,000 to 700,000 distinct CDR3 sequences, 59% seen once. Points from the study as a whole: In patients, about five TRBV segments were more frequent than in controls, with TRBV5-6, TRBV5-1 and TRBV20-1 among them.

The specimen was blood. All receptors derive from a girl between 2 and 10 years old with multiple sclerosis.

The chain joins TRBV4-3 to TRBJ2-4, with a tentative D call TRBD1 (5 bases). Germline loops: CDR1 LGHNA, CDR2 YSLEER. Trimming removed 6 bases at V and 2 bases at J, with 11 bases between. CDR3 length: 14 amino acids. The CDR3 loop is CASSPRVTKNIQYF. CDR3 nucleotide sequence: TGCGCCAGCAGTCCCAGGGTAACCAAAAACATTCAGTACTTC.

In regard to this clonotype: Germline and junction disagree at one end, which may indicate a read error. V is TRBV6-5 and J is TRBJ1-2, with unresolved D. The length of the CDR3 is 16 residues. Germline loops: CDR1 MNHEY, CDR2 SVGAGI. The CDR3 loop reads CASSYSIGITNYGDTF. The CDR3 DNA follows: TGTGCCAGCAGTTACTCGATTGGAATAACTAACTATGGCGACACCTTC.

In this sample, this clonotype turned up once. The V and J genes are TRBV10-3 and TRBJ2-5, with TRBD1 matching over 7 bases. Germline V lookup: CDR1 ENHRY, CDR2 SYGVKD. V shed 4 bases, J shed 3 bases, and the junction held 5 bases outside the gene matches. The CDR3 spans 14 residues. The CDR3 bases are TGTGCCATCAGTGTGGGGACAGTAGAAGAGACCCAGTACTTC. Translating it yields CAISVGTVEETQYF.

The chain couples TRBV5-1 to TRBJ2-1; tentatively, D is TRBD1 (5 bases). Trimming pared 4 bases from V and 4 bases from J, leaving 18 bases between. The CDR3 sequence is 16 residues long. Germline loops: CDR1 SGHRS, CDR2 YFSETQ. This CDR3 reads CASSITSGITYNEQFF. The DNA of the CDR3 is TGCGCCAGCAGCATAACTTCAGGGATAACGTACAATGAGCAGTTCTTC.